This entry lists 28 T cell receptor beta chains sequenced from one sample in a study of T cells in Graves' hyperthyroidism and ophthalmopathy. Amplified TCR beta CDR3 regions came from RNA transcripts. The HTBI primer set was used in a first-round RT-PCR of the TCR CDR3. TCRdb ran MiXCR on the multiplex PCR reads and lists one entry per CDR3 protein. The sample has about 270,000 distinct CDR3 sequences; over 20% are singletons. The sample consisted of blood. The receptor source for this set is a man aged 30 to 39 with Graves' ophthalmopathy.

The genes are TRBV25-1 and TRBJ2-7, with a tentative D call TRBD1 (7 bases). The CDR3 runs 15 residues. V dropped 3 bases and J dropped 3 bases, with 15 bases sitting between them. Germline assignment: CDR1 MGHDK and CDR2 SYGVNS. CDR3 sequence: CASSEGQSGSYEQYF. Here the CDR3 DNA reads TGTGCCAGCAGTGAGGGACAGTCCGGGAGCTACGAGCAGTACTTC.

On this clonotype: This CDR3 is missing its conserved last phenylalanine or tryptophan, likely due to a read error. This chain uses TRBV7-9 with TRBJ2-7; 7 bases map to TRBD1. V trimming: 4 bases; J trimming: 2 bases; junction bases outside the gene matches: 2. Germline V gives CDR1 SEHNR, CDR2 FQNEAQ (reference sequence). The CDR3 is 13 amino acids. CDR3 region: CASSSTGTYEQYS. CDR3 nucleotides: TGTGCCAGCAGCTCGACAGGGACCTACGAGCAGTACTCC.

This clonotype was seen many times. V and J are TRBV6-1 and TRBJ1-6; 9 bases map to TRBD1. V gave up 7 bases and J gave up 10 bases; unmatched junction bases: 14. CDR3 length equals 16 residues. Germline CDR1 is MNHNS and CDR2 is SASEGT. CDR3 region: CASNNGGTGKESPLHF. The CDR3, as DNA: TGTGCCAGCAATAATGGAGGGACAGGGAAAGAATCACCCCTCCACTTT.

This clonotype was found many times. J is TRBJ2-2 and V is TRBV6-1; 9 positions match TRBD2. CDR3 length: 18 amino acids. V shed 6 bases and J 2 bases; nucleotides not matched to a gene: 13. CDR1 and CDR2 (germline): MNHNS, SASEGT. The CDR3 reads CASRGGRGSGSNTGELFF. The CDR3 nucleotides are TGTGCCAGCAGGGGCGGGAGGGGGAGCGGTTCTAACACCGGGGAGCTGTTTTTT.

This clonotype is a singleton in its sample. This may be a read error, as it is one base from a much larger clone. The gene calls are TRBV6-1 and TRBJ2-1; no clear D gene. TRBJ2-7 explains the end of the DNA better; the J call may be wrong. The CDR3 runs 15 residues. Germline lookup yields CDR1 MNHNS and CDR2 SASEGT. The CDR3 nucleotides read TGTGCCAGCAGTCCCAGATCGTCGTCCTACAATGAGCAGTACTTC. Amino acid sequence: CASSPRSSSYNEQYF.

The rearrangement uses TRBV6-1 and TRBJ2-7; 13 nucleotides match TRBD2. Germline-derived CDR1 and CDR2 are MNHNS and SASEGT. The CDR3 sequence is 16 residues long. V lost 5 bases and J lost 1; bases outside the gene matches: 5. The CDR3 DNA follows: TGTGCCAGCAGTTCGCCGGGACTAGCGGGATCCTACGAGCAGTACTTC. Translation: CASSSPGLAGSYEQYF.

Concerning this clonotype: A read error may account for a junction end that differs from germline. J is TRBJ2-3 and V is TRBV27; D may be TRBD2 (5 bases). The CDR3 is 15 amino acids. The germline V gene encodes CDR1 MNHEY and CDR2 SMNVEV (reference sequence). DNA for the CDR3: TGTGCCAGCAGTCTATCCAATTCCGGGGCAGATACGCAGTATTTT. Encoded protein: CASSLSNSGADTQYF.

This clonotype has a count of ten or more. The V and J genes are TRBV2 and TRBJ2-1; D might be TRBD1 (6 bases). V was trimmed by 2 bases and J by 8 bases, leaving 16 bases between them. The CDR3 loop spans 15 amino acids. Germline CDR1 is SNHLY and CDR2 is FYNNEI. CDR3 loop: CASSERSGERDEQFF. The CDR3 DNA is TGTGCCAGCAGTGAAAGGTCAGGGGAGAGGGATGAGCAGTTCTTC.

The gene calls are TRBV6-5 and TRBJ2-7; the D is unclear. Germline lookup yields CDR1 MNHEY and CDR2 SVGAGI. V was trimmed by 4 bases and J by 4 bases, leaving 11 bases between them. The CDR3 consists of 13 residues. Written as DNA, the CDR3 is TGTGCCAGCAGTTCGACAAACAGTTACGAGCAGTACTTC. Protein product: CASSSTNSYEQYF.

J is TRBJ2-5 and V is TRBV30, with 7 bases identical to TRBD2. The CDR3 consists of 14 residues. After removal of 0 bases from V and 5 bases from J, the junction contained 6 bases not matched to a gene. The V gene's germline CDR1 is GTSNPN and CDR2 SVGIG (reference sequence). The CDR3 sequence: CAWSVGGRGETQYF. CDR3 DNA: TGTGCCTGGAGTGTAGGCGGGAGAGGGGAGACCCAGTACTTC. The variable domain in full, completed from reference TRBV30 and TRBJ2-5, reads SQTIHQWPATLVQPVGSPLSLECTVEGTSNPNLYWYRQAAGRGLQLLFYSVGIGQISSEVPQNLSASRPQDRQFILSSKKLLLSDSGFYLCAWSVGGRGETQYFGPGTRLLVL.

This rearrangement joins TRBV3-1 to TRBJ2-7, with 7 positions matching TRBD2. Per germline, CDR1 LGHDT and CDR2 YNNKEL (reference sequence). This CDR3 has 14 amino acids. J was trimmed by 2 bases and V by 4 bases; bases with no gene match: 5. CDR3 in amino acids: CASSRSGVTYEQYF. The CDR3 nucleotides are TGTGCCAGCAGCCGCAGCGGGGTAACCTACGAGCAGTACTTC.

This clonotype showed up many times. The V gene is TRBV5-1, the J gene TRBJ2-1, with a weak D call TRBD2 (5 bases). V lost 4 bases and J 6 bases, leaving 14 bases between the germline ends. This CDR3 region has 14 residues. Germline V lookup: CDR1 SGHRS, CDR2 YFSETQ. The DNA of the CDR3 is TGCGCCAGCAGCCTCCGGGGATCAACCAATGAGCAGTTCTTC. Translated, it gives CASSLRGSTNEQFF.

Concerning this clonotype itself: A much larger clone lies one base from this, so it may be a read error. V usage is TRBV28 and J usage is TRBJ2-7; D may be TRBD2 (5 bases). In germline, CDR1 is MDHEN, CDR2 SYDVKM. This CDR3 region has 12 residues. The V end lost 11 bases, the J end lost 3 bases, and 14 bases lay between the germline ends. In DNA, the CDR3 is TGTGCCTGTGCCGAGGGTGGCTACGAGCAGTACTTC. Protein sequence: CACAEGGYEQYF.

The rearrangement joins TRBV20-1 to TRBJ2-5, with D hard to call. V dropped 0 bases and J dropped 4 bases, with 6 bases sitting between them. Germline CDR1 is DFQATT and CDR2 is SNEGSKA (reference sequence). This CDR3 is built from 12 residues. The CDR3 is CSARDLGETQYF. Here the CDR3 DNA reads TGCAGTGCTAGAGATCTAGGAGAGACCCAGTACTTC.

This clonotype was found many times. The chain joins TRBV3-1 to TRBJ2-5; D gene unclear. V dropped 7 bases and J dropped 8 bases, with 20 bases sitting between them. The germline V gene encodes CDR1 LGHDT and CDR2 YNNKEL (reference sequence). This CDR3 region has 14 residues. The CDR3 DNA sequence: TGTGCCAGCACCGTTACGTCCAGGTCGATAACCCAGTACTTC. It is translated as CASTVTSRSITQYF.

The rearrangement joins TRBV20-1 to TRBJ2-7; TRBD1 matches at 7 bases. CDR1 DFQATT and CDR2 SNEGSKA come from the germline V gene (reference sequence). Trimming cost V 5 bases and J 3 bases; bases outside gene matches: 7. This CDR3 is 13 amino acids long. Here the CDR3 DNA reads TGCAGTGCTCTTGACAGGGACAACTACGAGCAGTACTTC. Encoded protein: CSALDRDNYEQYF.

This chain links TRBV6-1 with TRBJ1-6; D might be TRBD1 (5 bases). CDR1 MNHNS and CDR2 SASEGT come from the germline V gene. CDR3 length equals 15 residues. V was cut by 8 bases and J by 6 bases, with 17 bases left in between. Here the CDR3 reads CASGGILGSNSPLHF. CDR3 bases: TGTGCCAGCGGGGGGATACTCGGGAGTAATTCACCCCTCCACTTT.

Details on this clonotype: This may stem from a read error, because a much larger clone lies one nucleotide away. The chain is built from TRBV6-1 and TRBJ1-1; maybe TRBD1 (6 bases). The CDR3 is 12 amino acids. V lost 6 bases to trimming and J lost 1 base, with 6 bases between them. Germline V gives CDR1 MNHNS, CDR2 SASEGT. The CDR3 protein is CASRDRNTEAFF. In DNA, the CDR3 is TGTGCCAGCAGGGACAGGAACACTGAAGCTTTCTTT.

The chain links TRBV6-5 to TRBJ1-2; maybe TRBD1 (5 bases). There are 15 residues in the CDR3. From germline, CDR1 is MNHEY and CDR2 SVGAGI. Trimming cost V 0 bases and J 6 bases, with 14 bases left between them. The CDR3 region is CASSYSESGIDGYTF. CDR3 sequence (DNA): TGTGCCAGCAGTTACTCGGAGTCAGGGATTGATGGCTACACCTTC.

V usage is TRBV6-2 or TRBV6-3 and J usage is TRBJ1-2, with no clear D. CDR1 is MNHEY and CDR2 is SVGEGT in the germline V gene. Between the trimmed V and J ends, which lost 2 bases and 7 bases, there was a span of 5 bases. CDR3 length: 11 amino acids. This CDR3 reads CASSYASGYTF. The CDR3 region has the DNA TGTGCCAGCAGTTACGCCAGTGGCTACACCTTC.

This clonotype was observed a handful of times. The chain couples TRBV11-3 to TRBJ2-7; possible D gene TRBD1, 5 bases. Per germline, CDR1 SGHNT and CDR2 YENEEA. Between the trimmed V and J ends, which lost 10 bases and 0 bases, there was a span of 10 bases. The CDR3 length is 12 residues. In DNA form, the CDR3 reads TGTGCCACCTCACAGGACTCCTACGAGCAGTACTTC. Residues: CATSQDSYEQYF.

The chain has TRBV5-6 and TRBJ2-2; 10 nucleotides match TRBD2. The V segment lost 5 bases and the J segment 2 bases; nucleotides outside the gene matches: 6. CDR1 and CDR2 from the germline V gene are SGHDT and YYEEEE. CDR3 length: 16 amino acids. The CDR3 here is CASRPIAGGNTGELFF. CDR3 bases: TGTGCCAGCAGACCTATAGCGGGAGGCAACACCGGGGAGCTGTTTTTT.

V gene TRBV19 combines with J gene TRBJ2-1; D is unresolved. Germline CDR1 LNHDA, CDR2 SQIVND (reference sequence). Trimming cost V 5 bases and J 4 bases, with 6 bases left between them. The CDR3 contains 12 residues. The CDR3 sequence: CASSSQYNEQFF. Written as DNA, the CDR3 is TGTGCCAGTAGTTCCCAGTACAATGAGCAGTTCTTC.

V and J are TRBV20-1 and TRBJ2-1; 9 bases map to TRBD2. V gave up 6 bases and J gave up 4 bases; unmatched junction bases: 13. Per the germline V gene, CDR1 is DFQATT and CDR2 is SNEGSKA (reference sequence). The CDR3 has 16 amino acids. The CDR3 bases are TGCAGTGCCAGCTCACCCCGGACTAGCGATTACAATGAGCAGTTCTTC. Encoded protein: CSASSPRTSDYNEQFF.

The chain has TRBV7-2 and TRBJ2-5; the D gene could be TRBD1 or TRBD2 (5 bases each). Germline values: CDR1 SGHTA, CDR2 FQGNSA. The CDR3 runs to 15 residues. The V end lost 1 base, the J end lost 7 bases, and 16 bases lay between the germline ends. Here the CDR3 DNA reads TGTGCCAGCAGCTTAGGTTCAGCATTGAGGGGGACCCAGTACTTC. Translation gives CASSLGSALRGTQYF.

The sample holds many counts of this clonotype. The chain employs TRBV6-1 and TRBJ2-3, with a possible D match to TRBD2 (5 bases). CDR1 and CDR2 (germline): MNHNS, SASEGT. V shed 5 bases and J shed 0 bases, with 15 bases lying between them. The CDR3 sequence is 16 residues long. The CDR3 reads CASSYVRSGSTDTQYF. DNA of the CDR3: TGTGCCAGCAGTTACGTGCGAAGCGGTAGCACAGATACGCAGTATTTT.

In this sample, this clonotype turned up a few times. The chain couples TRBV6-1 to TRBJ1-2, with D possibly being TRBD1 (5 bases). Trimming pared 3 bases from V and 2 bases from J, leaving 7 bases between. CDR3 size: 13 residues. CDR1 MNHNS and CDR2 SASEGT come from the germline V gene. The CDR3 DNA sequence: TGTGCCAGCAGTGACAGGGTCAACTATGGCTACACCTTC. Protein product: CASSDRVNYGYTF.

This clonotype was seen a handful of times. This chain links TRBV5-1 with TRBJ2-1; a weak D match, TRBD1 (6 bases). This CDR3 comprises 14 residues. V was clipped by 2 bases and J by 4 bases, with 10 bases between them. Germline-derived CDR1 and CDR2 are SGHRS and YFSETQ. The CDR3 protein is CASSFEGQYNEQFF. The CDR3, as DNA: TGCGCCAGCAGCTTTGAAGGACAGTACAATGAGCAGTTCTTC.